At least ten counts were recorded for the clone carrying this T cell receptor (beta chain). Its matching antigen is unknown. In germline, CDR1 is MGHRA, CDR2 YSYEKL. V gave up 1 base and J gave up 5 bases, with 20 bases separating them. The CDR3 has 17 amino acids. These data come from a study of T cells after yellow fever vaccination. Across the whole study: It was SMART-Seq v4 Ultra Low Input that prepared the fractions with low cell numbers.

The study made its TCR cDNA through 5'RACE template switching. That step introduced a universal primer site along with UMIs. TCRdb fed the 5' RACE reads into MiXCR, producing one record per CDR3 protein. The sample has hundreds of thousands of distinct CDR3 sequences; roughly 3.5% are singletons. Whole-study results and caveats: The study re-detected most primary-vaccination clones after the booster (96% CD4, roughly 85% CD8). Across the CD4 and CD8 compartments, a small share of clonotypes was present in both.

Specimen: PBMCs, collected on the day of the yellow fever booster vaccination. This chain links TRBV4-1 with TRBJ1-2, with D unclear. The receptor comes from a man younger than 35 who received the YFV17D yellow fever vaccine. CDR3 sequence: CASSQGDSPRRRYGYTF. In DNA form, the CDR3 reads TGCGCCAGCAGCCAAGGTGATAGCCCACGGAGAAGGTATGGCTACACCTTC.